This TCR beta chain is drawn from a study of graft-versus-host responses after intestinal transplantation. General study findings and limits: Levels of circulating GvH clones at their peak were associated with early post-transplant HvG declines. GvH clonotypes were identified within recipient marrow, with a subset emerging first in ileum or blood.

The protocol was immunoSEQ multiplex PCR, while the TCRdb copy is restricted to in-frame clones and leaves out a portion. Of under 20,000 clones in the sample, roughly 86% are singletons; the top ten hold approximately 9%. A word on this clone: The antigen remains unidentified.

The specimen comprised PBMCs, sampled less than 240 days after intestinal transplant. This TCR came from a human patient who received an intestinal transplant, so some T cells may come from the graft donor.

The CDR3 loop is CASSSWDRVMFGQFF. The CDR3 DNA reads TGTGCCAGCAGCTCCTGGGACAGGGTTATGTTTGGGCAGTTCTTC. V gene TRBV7-9 combines with J gene TRBJ2-1; 9 bases agree with TRBD1. The germline V gene has CDR1 SEHNR and CDR2 FQNEAQ (reference sequence). The CDR3 sequence is 15 residues long. V gave up 4 bases and J gave up 12 bases; unmatched junction bases: 13. The full variable domain, rest sourced from reference TRBV7-9 and TRBJ2-1, is DTGVSQNPRHKITKRGQNVTFRCDPISEHNRLYWYRQTLGQGPEFLTYFQNEAQLEKSRLLSDRFSAERPKGSFSTLEIQRTEQGDSAMYLCASSSWDRVMFGQFFGPGTRLTVL.